Below, 32 T cell receptor beta chains from the same sample are listed, as sequenced in a study of glioma-infiltrating T cells. Amplification of TCR alpha and beta CDR3 regions from RNA used iRepertoire nested multiplex PCR. TCRdb called the multiplex PCR reads again in MiXCR, with one record for every CDR3 protein. The table lists about 200,000 distinct CDR3 sequences, 32% of them singletons. The source material was glioma tissue, nonneoplastic brain tissue, or PBMCs (not recorded which). Receptor source: a human donor with low-grade glioma or glioblastoma, undergoing nonglioma brain surgery, or in good health (not recorded which).

A note on this clonotype: Given a much more abundant clone one base away, this may be a read error. This chain connects TRBV20-1 to TRBJ2-7, with D perhaps given as TRBD1 or TRBD2 (5 bases each). The CDR3 covers 12 residues. The germline V and J ends were trimmed by 0 bases and 7 bases, with 10 bases remaining between them. The germline gives CDR1 DFQATT, CDR2 SNEGSKA (reference sequence). CDR3 region: CSARDLGDEQYF. For the CDR3, the DNA is TGCAGTGCTAGAGATCTGGGGGATGAGCAGTACTTC.

This clonotype was picked up many times. V and J are TRBV4-3 and TRBJ2-1, with D perhaps TRBD2 (5 bases). V was shortened by 1 base and J by 9 bases, with 19 bases between the two germline ends. This CDR3 has 16 residues. CDR1 is LGHNA and CDR2 is YSLEER in the germline V gene. The CDR3 is CASSQVPGYRVGEQFF. The CDR3 DNA reads TGCGCCAGCAGCCAAGTACCGGGATATCGTGTCGGTGAGCAGTTCTTC.

Turning to this clonotype: At one boundary the junction diverges from the germline segment, which might be a read error. This sequence joins TRBV20-1 and TRBJ1-6, with no clear D. Germline V lookup: CDR1 DFQATT, CDR2 SNEGSKA (reference sequence). The CDR3 totals 13 residues. The CDR3 DNA reads as TGCCGTGCTCTCCCGTTTTCTCCTTCCCCCCTCCACTTT. This sequence encodes CRALPFSPSPLHF.

This clonotype has a count of ten or more. The chain combines TRBV6-1 with TRBJ1-1; D ambiguous. Germline CDR1 and CDR2: MNHNS and SASEGT. Trimming cost V 0 bases and J 2 bases, with 4 bases left between them. The length of the CDR3 is 13 residues. CDR3 coding DNA: TGTGCCAGCAGTGAAGCGTATAACACTGAAGCTTTCTTT. This codes for CASSEAYNTEAFF.

The chain links TRBV10-3 to TRBJ1-1; D possibly corresponds to TRBD1 (5 bases). Trimming took off 2 bases at V and 5 bases at J, with 9 bases between the two ends. The CDR3 covers 13 residues. Germline V gene data show CDR1 as ENHRY and CDR2 as SYGVKD. The CDR3 region is CAISEARGTEAFF. CDR3 bases: TGTGCCATCAGTGAGGCGCGGGGGACTGAAGCTTTCTTT.

This clonotype has ten or more counts. The chain joins TRBV20-1 to TRBJ2-3, with 10 bases matching TRBD2. The CDR3 spans 14 residues. The germline gives CDR1 DFQATT, CDR2 SNEGSKA (reference sequence). J lost 0 bases, V lost 4 bases, and 1 base had no gene match. This CDR3 is CSAILAGSTDTQYF. CDR3 nucleotide sequence: TGCAGTGCTATACTAGCGGGGAGCACAGATACGCAGTATTTT.

This chain connects TRBV28 to TRBJ1-5; TRBD1 matches 8 bases. CDR1 is MDHEN, CDR2 SYDVKM, per germline. The CDR3 contains 13 residues. Germline trimming cut 7 bases from V and 6 bases from J; bases unmatched to any gene: 5. CDR3 sequence reads: CASTRTGTQPQHF. The CDR3 region has the DNA TGTGCCAGCACCCGGACAGGGACTCAGCCCCAGCATTTT.

The sample holds a few counts of this clonotype. The chain uses TRBV18 and TRBJ2-7, with D perhaps TRBD1 or TRBD2 (5 bases each). The CDR3 spans 12 residues. CDR1 is KGHSH and CDR2 is LQKENI in the germline V gene. Trimming left V 4 bases short and J 4 bases short, with 8 bases between. As DNA, the CDR3 is TGTGCCAGCTCACGGGACGTTTACGAGCAGTACTTC. Translating it yields CASSRDVYEQYF.

Concerning this clonotype itself: A read error is possible here, since a much larger clone lies one base away. J is TRBJ2-3 and V is TRBV7-2; TRBD1 matches 7 bases. CDR3 length equals 19 residues. The germline V gene has CDR1 SGHTA and CDR2 FQGNSA. The trim removed 1 base at V and 6 bases at J, leaving 19 bases unmatched. Here the CDR3 DNA reads TGTGCCAGCAGCTTAGTCGGGACAGTAGGGGGAACGTCGAGTGATACGCAGTATTTT. Protein: CASSLVGTVGGTSSDTQYF.

Remarks on this clonotype: This may stem from a read error, because a much larger clone lies one nucleotide away. This chain uses TRBV19 with TRBJ2-7, with D perhaps being TRBD1 or TRBD2 (5 bases each). In germline, CDR1 is LNHDA, CDR2 SQIVND (reference sequence). The CDR3 totals 14 residues. The CDR3 reads CASSIRQGPYEKYF. Here the CDR3 DNA reads TGTGCCAGTAGTATTCGGCAGGGACCCTACGAGAAGTACTTC.

V gene TRBV5-1 combines with J gene TRBJ1-6; tentative D call: TRBD1 (6 bases). CDR1 is SGHRS, CDR2 YFSETQ, per germline. V shed 7 bases and J shed 5 bases, with 16 bases lying between them. The CDR3 totals 15 residues. The CDR3 nucleotides are TGCGCCAGCCGAGAGGACAGCCCCGATAATTCACCCCTCCACTTT. It yields the protein CASREDSPDNSPLHF.

Comment on this clonotype: Since a much larger clone is just one base distant, this may be a read error. This chain uses TRBV29-1 with TRBJ1-6, with D tentatively TRBD1 (5 bases). Trimming took 4 bases from V and 4 from J, leaving 8 bases between them. Germline CDR1 and CDR2: SQVTM and ANQGSEA. The CDR3 sequence is 13 residues long. The CDR3 protein is CSVVTEYNSPLHF. The CDR3 coding sequence is TGCAGCGTTGTGACAGAGTATAATTCACCCCTCCACTTT.

This clonotype was found many times. The chain joins TRBV14 to TRBJ1-1; D perhaps matches TRBD1 (6 bases). The CDR3 spans 14 residues. From germline, CDR1 is SGHDN and CDR2 FVKESK. V was cut by 0 bases and J by 10 bases, with 15 bases left in between. In DNA form, the CDR3 reads TGTGCCAGCAGCCAAGAATTGTCGGGCAGGGGAGCTTTCTTT. Translating gives CASSQELSGRGAFF.

The chain combines TRBV2 with TRBJ2-1, with D tentatively TRBD1 or TRBD2 (5 bases each). The CDR3 is 14 amino acids. From germline, CDR1 is SNHLY and CDR2 FYNNEI. V lost 4 bases and J 7 bases, leaving 14 bases between the germline ends. The CDR3 nucleotides read TGTGCCAGCAGTGCGGGGCTACTGAGGAATGAGCAGTTCTTC. Residues: CASSAGLLRNEQFF.

The rearrangement joins TRBV5-1 to TRBJ2-3, with D possibly being TRBD1 (6 bases). V lost 0 bases, J lost 0 bases, and 14 bases lay in between. This CDR3 comprises 17 residues. Germline CDR1 is SGHRS and CDR2 is YFSETQ. The CDR3 loop reads CASSLGSAGDSTDTQYF. The CDR3 DNA reads as TGCGCCAGCAGCTTGGGGTCGGCAGGGGATAGCACAGATACGCAGTATTTT.

This clonotype has a handful of counts. The chain employs TRBV5-1 and TRBJ1-1; no firm D call. With 2 bases removed from V and 0 bases from J, the gap between germline ends came to 5 bases. The CDR3 loop spans 13 amino acids. Germline values: CDR1 SGHRS, CDR2 YFSETQ. The CDR3, as DNA: TGCGCCAGCAGCTTTGAAATGAACACTGAAGCTTTCTTT. This encodes CASSFEMNTEAFF. Full variable domain (remainder filled in from reference TRBV5-1 and TRBJ1-1): KAGVTQTPRYLIKTRGQQVTLSCSPISGHRSVSWYQQTPGQGLQFLFEYFSETQRNKGNFPGRFSGRQFSNSRSEMNVSTLELGDSALYLCASSFEMNTEAFFGQGTRLTVV.

This sequence joins TRBV5-1 and TRBJ2-7, with 8 bases lining up with TRBD1. The V gene end was trimmed by 0 bases and the J gene end by 0 bases; junction bases not matched to a gene: 2. CDR1 is SGHRS and CDR2 is YFSETQ in the germline V gene. This CDR3 spans 15 amino acids. The CDR3 DNA is TGCGCCAGCAGCTTGGAAGGGACAGGCTCCTACGAGCAGTACTTC. Protein sequence: CASSLEGTGSYEQYF. Full variable domain (missing parts from reference TRBV5-1 and TRBJ2-7): KAGVTQTPRYLIKTRGQQVTLSCSPISGHRSVSWYQQTPGQGLQFLFEYFSETQRNKGNFPGRFSGRQFSNSRSEMNVSTLELGDSALYLCASSLEGTGSYEQYFGPGTRLTVT.

This clonotype was observed at least ten times. The rearrangement uses TRBV6-2 or TRBV6-3 and TRBJ2-5, with D hard to call. The CDR3 consists of 13 residues. Deletions cut 8 bases from V and 5 bases from J, with 15 bases between. The germline V gene has CDR1 MNHEY and CDR2 SVGEGT. The CDR3 DNA follows: TGTGCCAGCGCCCTCCTGGCTTACGAGACCCAGTACTTC. Translated: CASALLAYETQYF.

The V and J genes are TRBV6-1 and TRBJ2-1, with TRBD2 matching 8 bases. There are 15 residues in the CDR3. The junction had 10 bases not matched to a gene; V was cut back by 6 bases and J by 6 bases. In germline, CDR1 is MNHNS, CDR2 SASEGT. In nucleotides, the CDR3 is TGTGCCAGCAGAACCAGCGGGAGTTGGGGCAATGAGCAGTTCTTC. This translates into CASRTSGSWGNEQFF.

This clonotype occurred many times. V usage is TRBV10-3 and J usage is TRBJ2-1, with 7 bases that match TRBD2. Looked up from germline, CDR1 is ENHRY and CDR2 is SYGVKD. The J segment lost 3 bases and the V segment lost 0 bases, leaving 5 bases of the junction unmatched. The length of the CDR3 is 16 residues. The CDR3 sequence: CAISESASGYYNEQFF. Here the CDR3 DNA reads TGTGCCATCAGTGAGTCCGCTAGCGGATACTACAATGAGCAGTTCTTC.

V and J are TRBV6-8 and TRBJ1-1; unclear D gene. This CDR3 comprises 14 residues. CDR1 is MNHGY and CDR2 is SAAAGT in the germline V gene. The V end lost 7 bases, the J end lost 6 bases, and 18 bases lay between the germline ends. The CDR3 protein is CASKDSPVLPEAFF. In DNA, the CDR3 is TGTGCCAGCAAAGACTCACCTGTCCTGCCTGAAGCTTTCTTT.

This clonotype has a count of ten or more. The V call is TRBV20-1, the J call TRBJ2-5; 8 bases agree with TRBD1. Germline trimming cut 6 bases from V and 12 bases from J; bases unmatched to any gene: 9. Germline CDR1 and CDR2: DFQATT and SNEGSKA (reference sequence). This CDR3 region has 11 residues. The CDR3 bases are TGCAGTGCCCGACGGCCGGGACAGGAGTACTTC. This gives the protein CSARRPGQEYF.

This clonotype has ten or more counts. Written as DNA, the CDR3 is TGCAGTGCGGCCGGACAGGGCAATCAGCCCCAGCATTTT. Its translation: CSAAGQGNQPQHF. The V and J genes are TRBV20-1 and TRBJ1-5; 7 bases are shared with TRBD1. The CDR3 consists of 13 residues. J lost 2 bases, V lost 6 bases, and 4 bases had no gene match. The V gene's germline CDR1 is DFQATT and CDR2 SNEGSKA (reference sequence).

As concerns this clonotype: A junction boundary mismatches the germline segment, possibly from a read error. This sequence joins TRBV29-1 and TRBJ1-3; D is uncertain. Germline loops: CDR1 SQVTM, CDR2 ANQGSEA. The CDR3 extends over 14 amino acids. CDR3 nucleotides: TGCAGCGTTCTCCTAGGGAACTCTGGAAACACCATATGTTTT. This encodes CSVLLGNSGNTICF.

Ten or more counts support this clonotype. The V and J genes are TRBV7-6 and TRBJ2-7; weak D call: TRBD1 (6 bases). Germline V lookup: CDR1 SGHVS, CDR2 FNYEAQ. The CDR3 is 16 amino acids. V was clipped by 1 base and J by 2 bases, with 15 bases between them. CDR3 in amino acids: CASSLGTVTEPYEQYF. CDR3 coding DNA: TGTGCCAGCAGCTTAGGGACAGTCACAGAACCCTACGAGCAGTACTTC.

This clonotype was recorded many times. The V and J genes are TRBV6-1 and TRBJ2-7; tentatively, D is TRBD2 (6 bases). The germline CDR1 and CDR2 sequences are MNHNS and SASEGT. This CDR3 contains 14 residues. Deletions cut 3 bases from V and 9 bases from J, with 18 bases between. In nucleotides, the CDR3 is TGTGCCAGCAGTGAGGAGGGGACTTGGCTTGGGCAGTACTTC. This encodes CASSEEGTWLGQYF.

In regard to this clonotype: With a much larger clone just one base away, this may be a read error. This chain joins TRBV20-1 and TRBJ2-7; TRBD2 matches 8 bases. CDR1 is DFQATT and CDR2 is SNEGSKA in the germline V gene (reference sequence). The length of the CDR3 is 16 residues. V shed 0 bases, J shed 3 bases, and the junction held 10 bases outside the gene matches. CDR3 DNA: TGCAGTGCTAGAGATCGGTTAAGCGGGAGATACTACGAGCAGTACTTC. It codes for CSARDRLSGRYYEQYF.

In its sample, this clonotype was seen many times. The V and J genes are TRBV12-3 or TRBV12-4 and TRBJ1-1, with 7 nucleotides matching TRBD1. The V segment lost 1 base and the J segment 1 base; nucleotides outside the gene matches: 6. The CDR3 extends over 16 amino acids. The CDR3 DNA is TGTGCCAGCAGTTTAGACACCGGGACAGCGAACACTGAAGCTTTCTTT. This gives the protein CASSLDTGTANTEAFF.

The CDR3 loop reads CASSSTGATNEKLFF. DNA of the CDR3: TGTGCCAGCAGTTCCACAGGGGCAACTAATGAAAAACTGTTTTTT. This sequence joins TRBV6-1 and TRBJ1-4; the match to TRBD1 covers 7 bases. CDR1 is MNHNS, CDR2 SASEGT, per germline. The CDR3 has 15 amino acids. V shed 5 bases, J shed 0 bases, and the junction held 3 bases outside the gene matches.

Many counts were recorded for this clonotype. The CDR3: CASTDRRSTEAFF. As DNA, the CDR3 is TGTGCCAGTACGGACAGGAGGAGCACTGAAGCTTTCTTT. V usage is TRBV6-2 or TRBV6-3 and J usage is TRBJ1-1, with TRBD1 matching over 7 bases. Germline V lookup: CDR1 MNHEY, CDR2 SVGEGT. This CDR3 is built from 13 residues. The J segment lost 4 bases and the V segment lost 9 bases, leaving 8 bases of the junction unmatched.

This clonotype has a count of ten or more. The chain combines TRBV4-2 with TRBJ2-5; D remains ambiguous. Between the trimmed V and J ends, which lost 1 base and 2 bases, there was a span of 20 bases. Germline values: CDR1 LGHNA, CDR2 YNFKEQ. The CDR3 sequence is 18 residues long. The CDR3 DNA reads as TGTGCCAGCAGCCAAGGGAACGGCGACTCTACCTTTCAAGAGACCCAGTACTTC. The encoded protein is CASSQGNGDSTFQETQYF.

Concerning this clonotype: This could be a read error, since a much larger clone is one nucleotide away. The gene calls are TRBV7-2 and TRBJ2-1; 7 bases map to TRBD2. This CDR3 has 13 residues. Germline lookup yields CDR1 SGHTA and CDR2 FQGNSA. With 2 bases clipped from V and 10 bases from J, the junction kept 5 bases outside the gene matches. The CDR3 sequence is CASSLSGIDEQFF. The CDR3 DNA follows: TGTGCCAGCAGCTTAAGCGGGATCGACGAGCAGTTCTTC.